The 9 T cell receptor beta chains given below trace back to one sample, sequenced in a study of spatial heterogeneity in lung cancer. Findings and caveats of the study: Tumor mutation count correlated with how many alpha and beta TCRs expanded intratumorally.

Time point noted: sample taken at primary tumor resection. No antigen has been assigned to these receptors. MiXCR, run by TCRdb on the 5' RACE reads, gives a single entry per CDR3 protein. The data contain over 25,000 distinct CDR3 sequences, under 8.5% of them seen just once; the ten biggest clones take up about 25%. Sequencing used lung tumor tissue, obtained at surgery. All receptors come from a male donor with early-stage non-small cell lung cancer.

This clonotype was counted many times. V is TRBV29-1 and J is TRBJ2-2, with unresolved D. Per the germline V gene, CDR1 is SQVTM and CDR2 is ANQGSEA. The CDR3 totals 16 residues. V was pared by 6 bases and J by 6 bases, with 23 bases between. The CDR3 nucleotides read TGCAGCGTGTCGAGTAGAAAGGGAAAAGTCGCCGGGGAGCTGTTTTTT. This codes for CSVSSRKGKVAGELFF.

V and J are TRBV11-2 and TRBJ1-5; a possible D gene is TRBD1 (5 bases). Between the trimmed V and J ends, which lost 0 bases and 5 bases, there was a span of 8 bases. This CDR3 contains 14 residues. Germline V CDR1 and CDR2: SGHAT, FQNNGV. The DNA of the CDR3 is TGTGCCAGCAGCTTAGACTGGGGGGATCAGCCCCAGCATTTT. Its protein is CASSLDWGDQPQHF. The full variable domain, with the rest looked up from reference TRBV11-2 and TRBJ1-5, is EAGVAQSPRYKIIEKRQSVAFWCNPISGHATLYWYQQILGQGPKLLIQFQNNGVVDDSQLPKDRFSAERLKGVDSTLKIQPAKLEDSAVYLCASSLDWGDQPQHFGDGTRLSIL.

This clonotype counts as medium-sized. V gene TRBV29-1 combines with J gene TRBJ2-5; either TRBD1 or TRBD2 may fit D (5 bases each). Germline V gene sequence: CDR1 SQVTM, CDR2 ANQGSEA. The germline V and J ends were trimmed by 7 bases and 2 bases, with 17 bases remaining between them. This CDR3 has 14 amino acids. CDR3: CSAPIGDPQETQYF. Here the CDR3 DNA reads TGCAGCGCCCCCATTGGGGACCCACAAGAGACCCAGTACTTC.

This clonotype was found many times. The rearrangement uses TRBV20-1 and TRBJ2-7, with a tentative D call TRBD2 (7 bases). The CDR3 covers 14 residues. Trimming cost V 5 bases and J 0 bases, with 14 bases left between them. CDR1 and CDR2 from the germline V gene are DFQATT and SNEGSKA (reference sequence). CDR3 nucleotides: TGCAGTGCTCGGTCGGGGGGCGGCTCCTACGAGCAGTACTTC. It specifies CSARSGGGSYEQYF.

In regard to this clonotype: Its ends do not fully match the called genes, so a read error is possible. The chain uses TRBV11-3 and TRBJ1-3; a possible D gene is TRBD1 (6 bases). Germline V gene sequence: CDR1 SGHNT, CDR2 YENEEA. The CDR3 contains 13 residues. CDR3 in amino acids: CATSQGSGNTIYF. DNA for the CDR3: TGTGCCACCAGCCAGGGGTCTGGAAACACCATATATTTT. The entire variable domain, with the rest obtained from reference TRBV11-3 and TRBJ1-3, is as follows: EAGVVQSPRYKIIEKKQPVAFWCNPISGHNTLYWYLQNLGQGPELLIRYENEEAVDDSQLPKDRFSAERLKGVDSTLKIQPAELGDSAVYLCATSQGSGNTIYFGEGSWLTVV.

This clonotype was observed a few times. CDR3 DNA: TGTGCCAGCAGTTCCGCGGGGCTAGCTCCCAACAATGAGCAGTTCTTC. Its translation: CASSSAGLAPNNEQFF. The chain recombines TRBV4-2 with TRBJ2-1, with a weak D call TRBD2 (6 bases). This CDR3 spans 16 amino acids. CDR1 LGHNA and CDR2 YNFKEQ come from the germline V gene. Trimming took off 6 bases at V and 5 bases at J, with 20 bases between the two ends.

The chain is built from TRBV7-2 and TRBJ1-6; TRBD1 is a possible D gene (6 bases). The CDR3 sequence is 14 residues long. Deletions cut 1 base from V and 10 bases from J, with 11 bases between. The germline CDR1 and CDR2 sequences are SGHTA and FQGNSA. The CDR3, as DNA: TGTGCCAGCAGCTTAGACAGGGCTACCTCACCCCTCCACTTT. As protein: CASSLDRATSPLHF.

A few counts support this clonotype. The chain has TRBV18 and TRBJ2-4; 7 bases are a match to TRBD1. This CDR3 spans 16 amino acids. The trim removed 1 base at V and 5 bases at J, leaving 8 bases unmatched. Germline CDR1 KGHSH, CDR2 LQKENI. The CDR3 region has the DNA TGTGCCAGCTCACCACGCGTGACAGGGAGCGAAAACATTCAGTACTTC. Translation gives CASSPRVTGSENIQYF.

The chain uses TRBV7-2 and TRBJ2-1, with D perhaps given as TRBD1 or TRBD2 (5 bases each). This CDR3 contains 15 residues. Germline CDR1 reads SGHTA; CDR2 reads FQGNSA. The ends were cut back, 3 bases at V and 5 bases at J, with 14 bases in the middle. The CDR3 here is CASSFVRGRNNEQFF. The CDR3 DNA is TGTGCCAGCAGCTTTGTCCGGGGCCGAAACAATGAGCAGTTCTTC.